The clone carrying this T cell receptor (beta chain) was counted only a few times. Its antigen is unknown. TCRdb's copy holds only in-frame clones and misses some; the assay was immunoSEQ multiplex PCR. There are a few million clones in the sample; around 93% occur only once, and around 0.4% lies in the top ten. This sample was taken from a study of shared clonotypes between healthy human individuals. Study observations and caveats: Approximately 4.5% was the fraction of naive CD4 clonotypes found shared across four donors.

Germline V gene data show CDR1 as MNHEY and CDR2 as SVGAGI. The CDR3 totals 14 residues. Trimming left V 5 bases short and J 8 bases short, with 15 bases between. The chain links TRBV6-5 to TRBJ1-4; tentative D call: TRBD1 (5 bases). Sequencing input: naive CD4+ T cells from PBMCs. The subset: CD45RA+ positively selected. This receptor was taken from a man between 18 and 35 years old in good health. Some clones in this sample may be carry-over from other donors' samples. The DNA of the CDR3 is TGTGCCAGCAGTACCGGGGCTCAGCGGGAAAAACTGTTTTTT. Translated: CASSTGAQREKLFF.